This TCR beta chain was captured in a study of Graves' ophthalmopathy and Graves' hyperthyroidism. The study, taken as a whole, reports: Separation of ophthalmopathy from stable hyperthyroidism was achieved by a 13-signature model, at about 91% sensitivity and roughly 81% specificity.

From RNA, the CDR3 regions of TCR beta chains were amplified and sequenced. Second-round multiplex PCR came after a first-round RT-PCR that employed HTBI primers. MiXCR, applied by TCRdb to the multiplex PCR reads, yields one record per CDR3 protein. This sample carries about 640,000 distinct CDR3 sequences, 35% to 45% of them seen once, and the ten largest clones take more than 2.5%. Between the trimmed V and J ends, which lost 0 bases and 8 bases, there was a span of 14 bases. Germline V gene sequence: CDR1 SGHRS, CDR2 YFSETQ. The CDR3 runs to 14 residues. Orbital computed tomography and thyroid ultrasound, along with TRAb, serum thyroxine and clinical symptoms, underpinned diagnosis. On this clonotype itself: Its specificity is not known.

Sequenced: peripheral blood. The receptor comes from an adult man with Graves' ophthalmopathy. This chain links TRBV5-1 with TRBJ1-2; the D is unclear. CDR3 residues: CASSLDSRWNGYTF. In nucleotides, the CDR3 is TGCGCCAGCAGCTTGGACAGCCGCTGGAACGGCTACACCTTC.